This TCR beta chain was retrieved from a study of T-cell memory formation after mild COVID-19 (dated by TCRdb to about 2021). Regarding the research as a whole: Most TCR sequence clusters were specific to one of the two donors. The cohort was made up of two young adult volunteers, one female and one male, who were previously healthy. In a couple of donors, T-cell clones that expanded and contracted after mild COVID-19 were tracked by sequencing TCRalpha and TCRbeta repertoires over time. Overall study outcomes, separate from this receptor: The study included only a couple of mild cases, and larger cohorts that include severe cases with pre-infection samples were judged to be necessary. Clones contracting from day 15 to 85 had balanced CD4/CD8 phenotypes, while a second wave expanding from day 15 to 37 was biased towards CD4+. Contracting CD4+ clones appeared mostly in the CM and EM memory subsets, whereas CD8+ clones were enriched in EMRA. Some responding clones were detected in pre-infection memory, which suggested that pre-existing cross-reactive memory T cells had joined the SARS-CoV-2 response. SARS-CoV-2 specificity was not confirmed for the second-wave clones peaking on day 37.

This clonotype was recorded a few times. This receptor's antigen is unknown. No per-base quality is available; no much larger clone lies one base away. Sequencing was performed on an Illumina NovaSeq 6000. Using 5'RACE with constant-segment primers, TCRalpha and TCRbeta cDNA libraries were constructed, with sample barcodes and unique molecular identifiers added in the process. Trizol reagent was used to extract RNA from every sample. Library amplification was performed in two PCR steps, and a second sample barcode and Illumina TruSeq adapters were introduced in the second step. Libraries were sequenced on an Illumina NovaSeq with 2 x 150 bp paired-end reads. The authors' pipeline ran thus. With migec v1.2.7, reads were demultiplexed and then collapsed into UMI-guided consensus sequences. Using mixcr v2.1.11, UMI consensuses were aligned to TRA and TRB V and J templates and then assembled into clonotypes. A clonotype was counted as expanded or contracted only when both edgeR and NoisET called the clonotype significant, with the noise models trained on biological replicates. edgeR calls used a false discovery rate-adjusted p below 0.01 and a log2 fold-change threshold of 1. As an exploratory analysis of dynamics, max-normalized trajectories of the 1000 most abundant clonotypes were examined with PCA combined with hierarchical clustering. Separately sequenced CD4+ and CD8+ repertoires were used to assign a CD4 or CD8 phenotype to each responding clone. TCRdb reworked the public reads: Q25 trimming with fastp, MiXCR clone assembly, productive beta chains retained. Every CDR3 protein is listed once, alongside the most common genes and DNA of its rows. These V and J calls rely on TCRdb rather than the paper's analysis. For this sample there are about 250,000 distinct CDR3 sequences; approximately 15% appear just once. Together, the top ten hold more than 2% of the sample.

Ficoll-Paque density gradient centrifugation was the method used to isolate PBMCs. The CDR3 sequence holds 14 residues, the cysteine and phenylalanine included. The read is trimmed to its CDR3 DNA, 42 bases read in frame from base 1. Trimmed from V: 4 bases; trimmed from J: 5 bases; junction bases lacking a gene match: 3. The rearrangement joined TRBV12-3 or TRBV12-4 to TRBJ1-5, with 9 junctional bases fitting TRBD1. This receptor was taken from an adult woman who had mild COVID-19 (a few samples of this study predate the infection). The sample titles of this study are shuffled in the database, so cell type and time point are left out; the donor was told from shared clones. The sequencing input was PBMCs or a T cell subset sorted from them (not recorded which). The CDR3 region reads CASSSTGGYQPQHF. The DNA sequence is given as TGTGCCAGCAGTTCGACAGGGGGATATCAGCCCCAGCATTTT.